What follows is one TCR beta chain and its context. What it binds is unknown. This CDR3 comprises 14 residues. Germline CDR1 and CDR2: SGDLS and YYNGEE. V lost 2 bases and J 1 base, leaving 9 bases between the germline ends. The entry originates in a study of shared clonotypes between healthy human individuals. General observations from the study: The study generally estimated greater richness for naive than memory subsets.

The table came from immunoSEQ multiplex PCR; TCRdb's copy has only in-frame clones and leaves some out. This table has 550,000 to 850,000 clones, 74% appearing once. The V call is TRBV9, the J call TRBJ1-2; no clear D. The sequencing input was memory CD4+ T cells sorted from blood. The subset is: CD45RA-negative fraction. This receptor was obtained from a woman aged 25 to 39 in good health. The chain's CDR3 is CASSVVGNNYGYTF. The CDR3 nucleotides read TGTGCCAGCAGCGTCGTGGGCAATAACTATGGCTACACCTTC. Full variable domain (remainder filled in from reference TRBV9 and TRBJ1-2): DSGVTQTPKHLITATGQRVTLRCSPRSGDLSVYWYQQSLDQGLQFLIQYYNGEERAKGNILERFSAQQFPDLHSELNLSSLELGDSALYFCASSVVGNNYGYTFGSGTRLTVV.